The rows below give T cell receptor beta chains drawn from one sample of a study of blood T cells in healthy people across ages. TCRdb called the 5' RACE reads again in MiXCR, with one record for every CDR3 protein. This sample has about 1.4 million distinct CDR3 sequences; approximately 59% occur once, and the top ten carry 5% to 7%. Sequencing input: blood. All receptors derive from a man aged 18 to 30 in good health. CDR3s include the opening cysteine and the closing phenylalanine or tryptophan. Fields, in order: CDR3 DNA, CDR3 protein, J gene, clone size, D gene, V gene. D genes are given only for firm matches. Clone size appears in some rows only: once, few, many, or a class for an expanded clone.

CDR3nt: TGTGCCAGCAGTATCAGGGTCACCGGGGAGCTGTTTTTT
CDR3aa: CASSIRVTGELFF
j_gene: TRBJ2-2
abundance: NA
d_gene: NA
v_gene: TRBV6-1

CDR3nt: TGTGCCAGCAGTGACCTGGGGACAGAGCAAGAGACCCAGTACTTC
CDR3aa: CASSDLGTEQETQYF
j_gene: TRBJ2-5
abundance: NA
d_gene: TRBD1
v_gene: TRBV25-1

CDR3nt: TGCAGTGCTAGAGGGTCCAGGATGTCCTACGAGCAGTACTTC
CDR3aa: CSARGSRMSYEQYF
j_gene: TRBJ2-7
abundance: few
d_gene: NA
v_gene: TRBV20-1

CDR3nt: TGTGCCATTAGCGGAGGGGGCAGCTATGGCTACACCTTC
CDR3aa: CAISGGGSYGYTF
j_gene: TRBJ1-2
abundance: NA
d_gene: TRBD1
v_gene: TRBV10-3

CDR3nt: TGTGCCAGCAGCCAAACAGGGGCGAGGAGCACAGATACGCAGTATTTT
CDR3aa: CASSQTGARSTDTQYF
j_gene: TRBJ2-3
abundance: NA
d_gene: TRBD1
v_gene: TRBV7-8

CDR3nt: TGTGCCAGCAGCTTAGCGGACGTCCACACCGGGGAGCTGTTTTTT
CDR3aa: CASSLADVHTGELFF
j_gene: TRBJ2-2
abundance: NA
d_gene: NA
v_gene: TRBV7-6

CDR3nt: TGTGCCAGCAGCGGTTCCGGGTTCCCCTCTCCACCCGATACGCAGTATTTT
CDR3aa: CASSGSGFPSPPDTQYF
j_gene: TRBJ2-3
abundance: few
d_gene: NA
v_gene: TRBV7-9

CDR3nt: TGTGCCAGCAGTTATAACACGGTGGAGACCCAGTACTTC
CDR3aa: CASSYNTVETQYF
j_gene: TRBJ2-5
abundance: NA
d_gene: NA
v_gene: TRBV6-2/TRBV6-3

CDR3nt: TGTGCCAGCAGCTTAGTGGCAGGGGGCAATCAGCCCCAGCATTTT
CDR3aa: CASSLVAGGNQPQHF
j_gene: TRBJ1-5
abundance: NA
d_gene: NA
v_gene: TRBV7-2

CDR3nt: TGTGCCAGCAGCACCTTAGGAAACACTGAAGCTTTCTTT
CDR3aa: CASSTLGNTEAFF
j_gene: TRBJ1-1
abundance: NA
d_gene: NA
v_gene: TRBV5-5

CDR3nt: TGTGCCAGCAGCTCCATGGGGGTCAGGGCGAACACTGAAGCTTTCTTT
CDR3aa: CASSSMGVRANTEAFF
j_gene: TRBJ1-1
abundance: NA
d_gene: NA
v_gene: TRBV27

CDR3nt: TGCAGCGTTGAAGTAGCGGGGCTTCAAGATACGCAGTATTTT
CDR3aa: CSVEVAGLQDTQYF
j_gene: TRBJ2-3
abundance: NA
d_gene: TRBD2
v_gene: TRBV29-1

CDR3nt: TGTGCCATCAGTGAACCAAGTAACCCCCGGGACAGCTCCTACGAGCAGTACTTC
CDR3aa: CAISEPSNPRDSSYEQYF
j_gene: TRBJ2-7
abundance: few
d_gene: TRBD1
v_gene: TRBV10-3

CDR3nt: TGTGCCACCAGCAGAGATCAAGATACGCAGTATTTT
CDR3aa: CATSRDQDTQYF
j_gene: TRBJ2-3
abundance: NA
d_gene: NA
v_gene: TRBV15

CDR3nt: TGCAGTGCTCTCAGGGGGCGAGAGCAGTTCTTC
CDR3aa: CSALRGREQFF
j_gene: TRBJ2-1
abundance: NA
d_gene: TRBD1
v_gene: TRBV20-1

CDR3nt: TGTGCCAGTAGTCCTACTAGTTTAGAGACCCAGTACTTC
CDR3aa: CASSPTSLETQYF
j_gene: TRBJ2-5
abundance: NA
d_gene: NA
v_gene: TRBV19

CDR3nt: TGTGCCAGCGAGACTAGCGGGAGTGAGACCCAGTACTTC
CDR3aa: CASETSGSETQYF
j_gene: TRBJ2-5
abundance: few
d_gene: TRBD2
v_gene: TRBV28

CDR3nt: TGTGCCAGCAGCCCTAGGACAGGGGGCTTCCACGAGCAGTACTTC
CDR3aa: CASSPRTGGFHEQYF
j_gene: TRBJ2-7
abundance: NA
d_gene: TRBD1
v_gene: TRBV7-2

CDR3nt: TGTGCCAGCAGCCCGGAACTGAACACTGAAGCTTTCTTT
CDR3aa: CASSPELNTEAFF
j_gene: TRBJ1-1
abundance: few
d_gene: NA
v_gene: TRBV6-6

CDR3nt: TGCAGCGCCGAGACAGTTTCAGGTCAGCCCCAGCATTTT
CDR3aa: CSAETVSGQPQHF
j_gene: TRBJ1-5
abundance: NA
d_gene: NA
v_gene: TRBV29-1

CDR3nt: TGCAGTGCTAACGGGCTAGCGGGGGGAGGGAATGAGCAGTTCTTC
CDR3aa: CSANGLAGGGNEQFF
j_gene: TRBJ2-1
abundance: NA
d_gene: TRBD2
v_gene: TRBV20-1

CDR3nt: TGTGTCAGCAGTGTCTTTAGGAACGGAGGGGCCTACGAGCAGTACTTC
CDR3aa: CVSSVFRNGGAYEQYF
j_gene: TRBJ2-7
abundance: NA
d_gene: NA
v_gene: TRBV6-1

CDR3nt: TGTGCCAGTGGGGGTGGGACCACTAGTCTCGATGAGCAGTTCTTC
CDR3aa: CASGGGTTSLDEQFF
j_gene: TRBJ2-1
abundance: NA
d_gene: NA
v_gene: TRBV19

CDR3nt: TGCAGCGTTGCGGGGTTTTCCAAAAACATTCAGTACTTC
CDR3aa: CSVAGFSKNIQYF
j_gene: TRBJ2-4
abundance: NA
d_gene: NA
v_gene: TRBV29-1

CDR3nt: TGTGCCAGCAGTTACGGGTGGGGCTACACCTACAATGAGCAGTTCTTC
CDR3aa: CASSYGWGYTYNEQFF
j_gene: TRBJ2-1
abundance: NA
d_gene: NA
v_gene: TRBV6-6

CDR3nt: TGCAGTGCTAGGATGAAGCAGGCCGTAAATTCACCCCTCCACTTT
CDR3aa: CSARMKQAVNSPLHF
j_gene: TRBJ1-6
abundance: few
d_gene: NA
v_gene: TRBV20-1

CDR3nt: TGTGCCATCAAAAAGGAGACCCTCTCGGGCACAGATACGCAGTATTTT
CDR3aa: CAIKKETLSGTDTQYF
j_gene: TRBJ2-3
abundance: NA
d_gene: NA
v_gene: TRBV10-3

CDR3nt: TGCAGTGCTAGCCCGGACCCTTACAATGAGCAGTTCTTC
CDR3aa: CSASPDPYNEQFF
j_gene: TRBJ2-1
abundance: NA
d_gene: NA
v_gene: TRBV20-1

CDR3nt: TGCAGCGGTCTTGGTGACCGCTCTCTGTTTTTT
CDR3aa: CSGLGDRSLFF
j_gene: TRBJ1-4
abundance: NA
d_gene: NA
v_gene: TRBV29-1

CDR3nt: TGTGCCAGCAGTTACGGCGAGCTAGCGGATATCACAGATACGCAGTATTTT
CDR3aa: CASSYGELADITDTQYF
j_gene: TRBJ2-3
abundance: NA
d_gene: TRBD2
v_gene: TRBV6-6

CDR3nt: TGTGCCAGCAGTGAAATGGGACAGGGGAGGAATTCACCCCTCCACTTT
CDR3aa: CASSEMGQGRNSPLHF
j_gene: TRBJ1-6
abundance: NA
d_gene: TRBD1
v_gene: TRBV25-1

CDR3nt: TGTGCCGTTTCCGGGTCCCGGGACACCGGGGAGCTGTTTTTT
CDR3aa: CAVSGSRDTGELFF
j_gene: TRBJ2-2
abundance: NA
d_gene: NA
v_gene: TRBV6-5

CDR3nt: TGTGCCAGCAGTTACAGTAGGGAGGGGTTTACTGAGCAGTTCTTC
CDR3aa: CASSYSREGFTEQFF
j_gene: TRBJ2-1
abundance: few
d_gene: TRBD2
v_gene: TRBV6-5

CDR3nt: TGTGCCAGCACAGGAGGGTTGCCCGGGACAGATAGCAATCAGCCCCAGCATTTT
CDR3aa: CASTGGLPGTDSNQPQHF
j_gene: TRBJ1-5
abundance: NA
d_gene: TRBD1
v_gene: TRBV12-3/TRBV12-4

CDR3nt: TGTGCCAGCAGCCTATTACTACTTAGCACAGATACGCAGTATTTT
CDR3aa: CASSLLLLSTDTQYF
j_gene: TRBJ2-3
abundance: NA
d_gene: NA
v_gene: TRBV12-3/TRBV12-4

CDR3nt: TGCAGCGTCCGTTCTGCAGGGAACTATGGCTACACCTTC
CDR3aa: CSVRSAGNYGYTF
j_gene: TRBJ1-2
abundance: NA
d_gene: NA
v_gene: TRBV29-1

CDR3nt: TGCAGCGTTGAAGGAAGGCTAGCGGGGAGTACCGAGCAGTTCTTC
CDR3aa: CSVEGRLAGSTEQFF
j_gene: TRBJ2-1
abundance: many
d_gene: TRBD2
v_gene: TRBV29-1

CDR3nt: TGTGCCAGCAGCTTTAGTGGGTTCTACGAGCAGTACTTC
CDR3aa: CASSFSGFYEQYF
j_gene: TRBJ2-7
abundance: NA
d_gene: NA
v_gene: TRBV7-9

CDR3nt: TGCAGTGCTAGAGATAGTAGGTTCTACGAGCAGTACTTC
CDR3aa: CSARDSRFYEQYF
j_gene: TRBJ2-7
abundance: NA
d_gene: NA
v_gene: TRBV20-1

CDR3nt: TGTGCCAGCAGTTACTTGGGGGACAATGAGCAGTTCTTC
CDR3aa: CASSYLGDNEQFF
j_gene: TRBJ2-1
abundance: few
d_gene: NA
v_gene: TRBV6-2/TRBV6-3

CDR3nt: TGTGCTAGCAGCCAAGGGACGGGGAATAATGAAAAACTGTTTTTT
CDR3aa: CASSQGTGNNEKLFF
j_gene: TRBJ1-4
abundance: NA
d_gene: NA
v_gene: TRBV7-7

CDR3nt: TGCAGTGCTATTTATCCCAATGAAAACATTCAGTACTTC
CDR3aa: CSAIYPNENIQYF
j_gene: TRBJ2-4
abundance: NA
d_gene: NA
v_gene: TRBV20-1

CDR3nt: TGTGCCAGCAGCCAAGGTCTAGGGAACACTGAAGCTTTCTTT
CDR3aa: CASSQGLGNTEAFF
j_gene: TRBJ1-1
abundance: NA
d_gene: NA
v_gene: TRBV3-1

CDR3nt: TGTGCCAGCAGCCATCCCCCGACTAGCGGGGGGAATACCTACGAGCAGTACTTC
CDR3aa: CASSHPPTSGGNTYEQYF
j_gene: TRBJ2-7
abundance: NA
d_gene: TRBD2
v_gene: TRBV7-9

CDR3nt: TGTGCCAGCAGCTCCGCTCGGAATGAGCAGTACTTC
CDR3aa: CASSSARNEQYF
j_gene: TRBJ2-5
abundance: NA
d_gene: NA
v_gene: TRBV11-2

CDR3nt: TGTGCCATCAGGGGTGGGGACACCGAAAATAGCGAGCAGTACTTC
CDR3aa: CAIRGGDTENSEQYF
j_gene: TRBJ2-7
abundance: NA
d_gene: NA
v_gene: TRBV10-3

CDR3nt: TGTGCCAGCAGTTACCACGGCTACACCTTC
CDR3aa: CASSYHGYTF
j_gene: TRBJ1-2
abundance: NA
d_gene: NA
v_gene: TRBV25-1

CDR3nt: TGTGCCAGCAGACCGACAGGGGCAGATACGCAGTATTTT
CDR3aa: CASRPTGADTQYF
j_gene: TRBJ2-3
abundance: few
d_gene: TRBD1
v_gene: TRBV12-3/TRBV12-4

CDR3nt: TGTGCCAGCAGTTTCGGCAGGGGGCAAGGTCCATACACTGAAGCTTTCTTT
CDR3aa: CASSFGRGQGPYTEAFF
j_gene: TRBJ1-1
abundance: few
d_gene: TRBD1
v_gene: TRBV6-6

CDR3nt: TGTGCCAGCAGCGGGGTGAATTCACCCCTCCACTTT
CDR3aa: CASSGVNSPLHF
j_gene: TRBJ1-6
abundance: NA
d_gene: NA
v_gene: TRBV7-2